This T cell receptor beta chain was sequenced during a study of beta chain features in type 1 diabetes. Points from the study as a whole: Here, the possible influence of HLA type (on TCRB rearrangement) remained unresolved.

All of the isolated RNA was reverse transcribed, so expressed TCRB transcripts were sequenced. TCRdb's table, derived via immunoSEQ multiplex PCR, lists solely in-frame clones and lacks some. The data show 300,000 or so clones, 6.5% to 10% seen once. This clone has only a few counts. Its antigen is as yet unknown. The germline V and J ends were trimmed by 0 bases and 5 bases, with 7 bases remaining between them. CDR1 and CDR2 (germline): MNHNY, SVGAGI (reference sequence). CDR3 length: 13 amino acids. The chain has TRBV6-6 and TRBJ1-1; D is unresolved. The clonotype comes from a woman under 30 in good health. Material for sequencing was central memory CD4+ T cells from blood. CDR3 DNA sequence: TGTGCCAGCAGTTACTCGCCGGGAACTGAAGCTTTCTTT. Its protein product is CASSYSPGTEAFF.